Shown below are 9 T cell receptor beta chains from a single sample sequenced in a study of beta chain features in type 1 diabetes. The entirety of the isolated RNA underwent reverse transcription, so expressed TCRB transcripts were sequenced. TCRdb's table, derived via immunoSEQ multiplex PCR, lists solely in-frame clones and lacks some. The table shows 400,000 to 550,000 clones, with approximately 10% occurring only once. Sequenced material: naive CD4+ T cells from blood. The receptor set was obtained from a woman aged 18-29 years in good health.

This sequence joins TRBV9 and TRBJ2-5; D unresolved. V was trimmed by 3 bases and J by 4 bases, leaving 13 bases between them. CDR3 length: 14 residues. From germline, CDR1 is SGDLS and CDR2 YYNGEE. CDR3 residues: CASSGYFGGETQYF. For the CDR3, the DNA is TGTGCCAGCAGCGGCTATTTCGGTGGAGAGACCCAGTACTTC.

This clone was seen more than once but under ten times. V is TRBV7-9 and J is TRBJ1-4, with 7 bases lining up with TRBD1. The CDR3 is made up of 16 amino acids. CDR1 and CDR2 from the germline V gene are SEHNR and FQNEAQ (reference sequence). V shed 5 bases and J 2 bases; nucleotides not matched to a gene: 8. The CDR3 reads CASSLPSGQTNEKLFF. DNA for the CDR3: TGTGCCAGCAGCCTTCCTTCGGGACAGACTAATGAAAAACTGTTTTTT. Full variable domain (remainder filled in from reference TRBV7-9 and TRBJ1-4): DTGVSQNPRHKITKRGQNVTFRCDPISEHNRLYWYRQTLGQGPEFLTYFQNEAQLEKSRLLSDRFSAERPKGSFSTLEIQRTEQGDSAMYLCASSLPSGQTNEKLFFGSGTQLSVL.

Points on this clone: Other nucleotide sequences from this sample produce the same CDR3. CDR3 coding DNA: TGTGCCAGTAGTATTCTGAATGAGCAGTTCTTC. Translation: CASSILNEQFF. The rearrangement links TRBV19 to TRBJ2-1; no clear D. This CDR3 is built from 11 residues. The V gene's germline CDR1 is LNHDA and CDR2 SQIVND (reference sequence). V was cut by 3 bases and J by 7 bases, with 4 bases left in between.

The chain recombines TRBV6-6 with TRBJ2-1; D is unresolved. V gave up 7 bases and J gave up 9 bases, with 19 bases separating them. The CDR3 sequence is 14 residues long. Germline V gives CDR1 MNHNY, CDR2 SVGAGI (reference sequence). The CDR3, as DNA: TGTGCCAGCAAGCATCGCCAGAGTTCGACTGAGCAGTTCTTC. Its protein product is CASKHRQSSTEQFF.

CDR3 nucleotide sequence: TGTGCCAGCACCCCACGCCTTCTCTTCCCCCCGGAGACCCAGTACTTC. This sequence encodes CASTPRLLFPPETQYF. The J gene is TRBJ2-5, the V gene TRBV21-1. TRBV21-1 is a recognized pseudogene. The CDR3 extends over 16 amino acids.

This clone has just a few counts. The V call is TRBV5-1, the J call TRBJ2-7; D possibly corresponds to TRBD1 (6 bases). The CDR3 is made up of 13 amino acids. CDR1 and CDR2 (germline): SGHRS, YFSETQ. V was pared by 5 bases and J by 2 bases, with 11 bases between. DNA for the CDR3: TGCGCCAGCAGGACAGGCGACACCTACGAGCAGTACTTC. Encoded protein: CASRTGDTYEQYF.

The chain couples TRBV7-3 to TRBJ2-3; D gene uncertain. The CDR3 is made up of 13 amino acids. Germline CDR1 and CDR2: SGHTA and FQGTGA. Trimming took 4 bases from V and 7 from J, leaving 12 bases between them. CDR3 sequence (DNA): TGTGCCAGCAGCTGGAATATACTAAATACGCAGTATTTT. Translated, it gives CASSWNILNTQYF.

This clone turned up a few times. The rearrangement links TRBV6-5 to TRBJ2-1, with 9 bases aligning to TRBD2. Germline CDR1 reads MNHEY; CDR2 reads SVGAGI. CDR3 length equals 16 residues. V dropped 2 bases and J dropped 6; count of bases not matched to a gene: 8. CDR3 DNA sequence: TGTGCCAGCAGTTACGTGGCGGGAGGGCCCCCCAATGAGCAGTTCTTC. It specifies CASSYVAGGPPNEQFF.

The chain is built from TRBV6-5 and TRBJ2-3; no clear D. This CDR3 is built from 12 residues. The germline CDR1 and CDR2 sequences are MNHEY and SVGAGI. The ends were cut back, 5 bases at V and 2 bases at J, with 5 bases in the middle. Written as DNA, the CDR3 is TGTGCCAGCAGTCTGATCACAGATACGCAGTATTTT. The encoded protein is CASSLITDTQYF.